The clone carrying this TCR beta chain turned up a few times. What it binds is unknown. Prepared TCR beta cDNA libraries contained unique molecular identifiers. TCRdb called the PCR reads again in MiXCR, with one record for every CDR3 protein. The table shows about 620,000 distinct CDR3 sequences, with about 40% occurring only once. Between the trimmed V and J ends, which lost 3 bases and 12 bases, there was a span of 6 bases. In germline, CDR1 is MNHNS, CDR2 SASEGT. The CDR3 loop spans 9 amino acids. The source of the sample is a study of post-analysis software for immune sequencing data. Whole-study findings and limits: Included in a set of about five TRBV segments more frequent in patients than controls were TRBV5-6, TRBV5-1 and TRBV20-1.

The sample taken for sequencing was blood. The sequence was obtained from a girl between 10 and 17 years old with multiple sclerosis. The rearrangement joins TRBV6-1 to TRBJ2-7, with D uncertain. CDR3: CASSDSRYF. The CDR3 coding sequence is TGTGCCAGCAGTGACAGCAGGTACTTC.